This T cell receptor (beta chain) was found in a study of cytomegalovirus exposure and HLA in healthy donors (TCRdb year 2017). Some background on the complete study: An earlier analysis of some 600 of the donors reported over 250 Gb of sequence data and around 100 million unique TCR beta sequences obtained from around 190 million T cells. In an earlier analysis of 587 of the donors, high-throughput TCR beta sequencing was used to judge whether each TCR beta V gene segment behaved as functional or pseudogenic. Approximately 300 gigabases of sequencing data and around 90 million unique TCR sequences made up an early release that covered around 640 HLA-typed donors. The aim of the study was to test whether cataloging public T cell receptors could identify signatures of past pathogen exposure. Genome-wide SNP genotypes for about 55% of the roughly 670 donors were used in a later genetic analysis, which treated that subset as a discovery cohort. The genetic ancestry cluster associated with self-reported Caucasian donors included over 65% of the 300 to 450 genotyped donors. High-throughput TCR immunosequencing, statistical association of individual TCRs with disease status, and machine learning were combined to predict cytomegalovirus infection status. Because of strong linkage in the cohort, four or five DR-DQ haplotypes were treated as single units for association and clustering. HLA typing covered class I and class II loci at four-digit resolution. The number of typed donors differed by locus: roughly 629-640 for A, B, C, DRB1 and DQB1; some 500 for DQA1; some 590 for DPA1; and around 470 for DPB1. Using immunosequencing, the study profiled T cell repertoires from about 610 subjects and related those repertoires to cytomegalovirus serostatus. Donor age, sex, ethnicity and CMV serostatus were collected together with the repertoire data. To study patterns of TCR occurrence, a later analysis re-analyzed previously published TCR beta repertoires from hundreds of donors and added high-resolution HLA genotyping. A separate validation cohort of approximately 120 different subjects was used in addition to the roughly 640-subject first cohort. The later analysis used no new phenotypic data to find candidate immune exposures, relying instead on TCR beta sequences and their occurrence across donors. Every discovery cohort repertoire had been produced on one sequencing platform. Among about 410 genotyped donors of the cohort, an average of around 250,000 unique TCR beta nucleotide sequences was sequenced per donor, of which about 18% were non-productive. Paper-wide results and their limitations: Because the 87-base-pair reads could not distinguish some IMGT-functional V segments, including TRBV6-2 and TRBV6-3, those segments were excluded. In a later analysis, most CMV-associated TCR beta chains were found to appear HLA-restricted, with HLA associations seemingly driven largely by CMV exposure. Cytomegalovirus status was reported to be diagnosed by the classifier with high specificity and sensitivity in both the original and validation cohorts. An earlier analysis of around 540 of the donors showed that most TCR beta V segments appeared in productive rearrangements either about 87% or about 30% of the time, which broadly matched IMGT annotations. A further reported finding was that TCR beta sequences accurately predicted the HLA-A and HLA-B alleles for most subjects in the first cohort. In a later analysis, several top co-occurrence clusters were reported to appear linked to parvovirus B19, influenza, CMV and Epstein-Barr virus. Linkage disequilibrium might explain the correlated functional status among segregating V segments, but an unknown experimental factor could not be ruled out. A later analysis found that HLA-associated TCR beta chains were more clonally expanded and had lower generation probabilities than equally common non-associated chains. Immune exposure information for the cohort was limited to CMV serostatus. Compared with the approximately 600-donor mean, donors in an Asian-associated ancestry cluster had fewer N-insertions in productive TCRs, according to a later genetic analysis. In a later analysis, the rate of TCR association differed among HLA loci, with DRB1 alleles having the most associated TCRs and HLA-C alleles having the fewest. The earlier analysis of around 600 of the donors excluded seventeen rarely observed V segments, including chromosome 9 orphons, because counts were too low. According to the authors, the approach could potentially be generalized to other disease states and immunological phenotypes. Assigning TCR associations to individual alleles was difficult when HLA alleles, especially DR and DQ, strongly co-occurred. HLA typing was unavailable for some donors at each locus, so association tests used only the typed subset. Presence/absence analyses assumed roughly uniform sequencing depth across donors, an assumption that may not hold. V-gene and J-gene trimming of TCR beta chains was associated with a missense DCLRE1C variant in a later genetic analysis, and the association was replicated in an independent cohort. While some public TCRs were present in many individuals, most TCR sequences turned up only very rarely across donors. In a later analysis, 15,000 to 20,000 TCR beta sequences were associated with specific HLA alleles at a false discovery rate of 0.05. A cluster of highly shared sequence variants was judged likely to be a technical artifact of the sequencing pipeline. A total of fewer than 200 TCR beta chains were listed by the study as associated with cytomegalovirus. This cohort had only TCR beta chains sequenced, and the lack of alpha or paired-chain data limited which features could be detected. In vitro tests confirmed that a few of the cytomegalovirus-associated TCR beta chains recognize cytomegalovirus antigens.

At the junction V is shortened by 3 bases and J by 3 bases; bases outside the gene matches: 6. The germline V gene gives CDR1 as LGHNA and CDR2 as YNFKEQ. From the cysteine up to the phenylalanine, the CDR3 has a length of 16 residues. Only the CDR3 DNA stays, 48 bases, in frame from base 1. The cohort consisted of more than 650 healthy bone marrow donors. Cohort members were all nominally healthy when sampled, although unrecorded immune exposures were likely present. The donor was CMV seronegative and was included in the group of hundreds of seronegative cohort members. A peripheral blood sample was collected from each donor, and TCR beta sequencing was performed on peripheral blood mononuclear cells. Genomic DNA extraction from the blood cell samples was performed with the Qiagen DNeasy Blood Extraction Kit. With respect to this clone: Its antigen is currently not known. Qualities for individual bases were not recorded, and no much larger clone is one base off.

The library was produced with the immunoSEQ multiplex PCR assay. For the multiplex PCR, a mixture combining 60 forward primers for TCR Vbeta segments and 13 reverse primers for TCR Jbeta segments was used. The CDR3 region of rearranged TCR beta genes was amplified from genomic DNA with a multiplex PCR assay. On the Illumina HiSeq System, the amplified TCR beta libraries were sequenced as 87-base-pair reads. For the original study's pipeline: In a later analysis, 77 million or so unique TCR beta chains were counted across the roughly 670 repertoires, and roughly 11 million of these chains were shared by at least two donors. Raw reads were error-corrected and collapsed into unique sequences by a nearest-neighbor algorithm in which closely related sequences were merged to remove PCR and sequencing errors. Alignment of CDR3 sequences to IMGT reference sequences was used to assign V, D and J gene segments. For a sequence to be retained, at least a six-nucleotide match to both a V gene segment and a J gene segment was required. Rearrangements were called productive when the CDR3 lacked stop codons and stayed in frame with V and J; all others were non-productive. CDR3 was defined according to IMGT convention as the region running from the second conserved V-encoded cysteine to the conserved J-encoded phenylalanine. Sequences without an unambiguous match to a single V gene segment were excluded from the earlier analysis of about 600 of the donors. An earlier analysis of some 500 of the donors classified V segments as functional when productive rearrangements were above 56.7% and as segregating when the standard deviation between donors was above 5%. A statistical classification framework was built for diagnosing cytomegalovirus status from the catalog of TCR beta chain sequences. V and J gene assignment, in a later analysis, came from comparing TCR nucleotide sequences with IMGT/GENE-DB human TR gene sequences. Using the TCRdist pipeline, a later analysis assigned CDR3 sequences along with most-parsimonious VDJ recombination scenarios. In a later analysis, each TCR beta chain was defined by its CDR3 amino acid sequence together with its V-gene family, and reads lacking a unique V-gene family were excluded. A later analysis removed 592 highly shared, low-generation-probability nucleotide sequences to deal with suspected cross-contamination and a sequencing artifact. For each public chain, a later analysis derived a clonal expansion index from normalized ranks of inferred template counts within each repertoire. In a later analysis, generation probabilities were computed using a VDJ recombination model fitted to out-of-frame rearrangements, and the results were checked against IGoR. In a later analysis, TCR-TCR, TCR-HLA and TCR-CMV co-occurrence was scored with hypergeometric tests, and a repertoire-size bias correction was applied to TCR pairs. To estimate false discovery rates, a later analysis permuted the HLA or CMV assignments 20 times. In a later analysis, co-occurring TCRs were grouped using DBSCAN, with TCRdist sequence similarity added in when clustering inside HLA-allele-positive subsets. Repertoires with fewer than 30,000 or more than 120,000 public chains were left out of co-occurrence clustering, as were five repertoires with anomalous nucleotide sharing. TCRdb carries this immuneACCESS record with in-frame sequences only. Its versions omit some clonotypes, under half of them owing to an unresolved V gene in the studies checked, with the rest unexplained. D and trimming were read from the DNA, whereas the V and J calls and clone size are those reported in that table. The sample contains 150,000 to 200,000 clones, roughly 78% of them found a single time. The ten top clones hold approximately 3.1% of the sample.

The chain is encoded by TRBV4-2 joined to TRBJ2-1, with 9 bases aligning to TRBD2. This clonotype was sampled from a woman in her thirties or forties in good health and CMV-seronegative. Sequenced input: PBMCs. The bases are TGTGCCAGCAGCCATAAGGCGGGGGGGCTCTACAATGAGCAGTTCTTC. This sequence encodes CASSHKAGGLYNEQFF.